The clone carrying this T cell receptor beta chain was counted only a few times. Its specificity is unknown. RNA transcripts served as the template for amplifying TCR beta CDR3 regions. A set of HTBI primers served as the primers for a first-round RT-PCR of the TCR CDR3. TCRdb used MiXCR to reprocess the multiplex PCR reads, holding one entry per CDR3 protein. Of fewer than 700,000 distinct CDR3 sequences in the sample, 15% to 20% were seen once. CDR1 SGHNT and CDR2 YYREEE come from the germline V gene (reference sequence). Between the trimmed V and J ends, which lost 0 bases and 4 bases, there was a span of 11 bases. The CDR3 covers 14 residues. Diagnoses rested on clinical symptoms, serum thyroxine and TRAb, thyroid ultrasound and orbital computed tomography. The data belong to a study of T cells in Graves' hyperthyroidism and ophthalmopathy. Study-level background: Before any treatment, at initial diagnosis, peripheral blood was collected. Study-wide results and caveats: The model foresaw ophthalmopathy a median roughly 6.6 months prior to onset. Among clonotypes expanded in thyroid above 0.001, most were also found in blood.

This TCR was recovered from a woman aged 25 to 45 with Graves' hyperthyroidism. The specimen sequenced was blood. The V gene is TRBV5-4, the J gene TRBJ2-7; D unresolved. CDR3 coding DNA: TGTGCCAGCAGCTTGGGAGCTACTGGTTACGAGCAGTACTTC. This translates into CASSLGATGYEQYF.